This note documents a single T cell receptor beta chain sequence. The target of this receptor is not known. No much larger clonotype is one base removed from it; base qualities were not supplied. This specimen comes from a study of OX40 agonist ivuxolimab in advanced cancers. Concerning the study at large: The costimulatory receptor OX40 (CD134) was targeted by ivuxolimab, a fully human IgG2 agonistic monoclonal antibody. Intravenous ivuxolimab was administered to patients every 2 weeks at six dose levels: 0.01, 0.1, 0.3, 1.5, 3 and 10 mg/kg. Of the roughly 51 patients in dose escalation, some 19 had hepatocellular carcinoma, some 15 had melanoma, 9 had renal cell carcinoma and 9 had head and neck cancer. The dose-escalation cohort was about 83% male with a mean age of around 62 years, ranging from roughly 23 to 80. Patients were allowed to have had prior anti-PD-1, anti-PD-L1 or anti-CTLA-4 therapy, and 40% of the dose-escalation patients had been treated with checkpoint inhibitors. Three dose-escalation patients achieved partial responses, one with hepatocellular carcinoma and two with cutaneous melanoma. The point of sequencing TCRbeta in the periphery was to test whether ivuxolimab changed TCR sequence diversity and drove clonal T-cell expansion. The monotherapy dose-escalation portion (N ≈ 50 patients) of the phase I ivuxolimab trial is reported in the paper.

Between the V and J ends, shortened by 0 bases and 1 base respectively, the junction contains 17 bases. Reading the germline V gene gives CDR1 SGHRS and CDR2 YFSETQ. The CDR3, from cysteine to phenylalanine, totals 17 residues. The DNA shown is the 51-base CDR3, in frame from base 1. Patients with autoimmune disease history or receiving systemic immunosuppression were excluded from the trial. Peripheral blood for TCR sequencing was drawn from every dose cohort at baseline, at cycle 4 day 1 and at cycle 7 day 1. The samples were drawn from a first-in-human, open-label, multicenter phase I dose-escalation trial of ivuxolimab. Adults with locally advanced or metastatic melanoma, renal cell carcinoma, hepatocellular carcinoma or head and neck squamous cell carcinoma were enrolled in the trial. Before TCR sequencing, CD4+ T cells and CD8+ T cells from peripheral blood were sorted into separate populations.

Paper-wide results and their limitations: Low levels of normalized T-cell clonal expansion were also shown by some nonresponding patients. Which antigens the clonally expanded peripheral T cells were specific for was not determined. After ivuxolimab, more expanded clones were found on average in CD8+ T cells than in CD4+ T cells. In the 0.1-3.0 mg/kg groups, partial responders were among the patients with the lowest normalized peripheral clonal expansion, particularly in CD8+ T cells. At doses from 0.1 to 3.0 mg/kg, clonal expansion was seen in both CD4+ and CD8+ blood T cells between baseline and week 6.

Genomic DNA was isolated from the sorted cells so that the TCRbeta CDR3 region could be sequenced. The immunoSEQ Assay was used for sequencing of TCRbeta CDR3 regions. TCRdb stores this immuneACCESS table with in-frame sequences only. Part of the clones is absent; in the studies checked, under half of the shortfall reflects unresolved V genes, and no reason is known for the rest. Present in this sample are roughly 50,000 clones, about 82% of which were seen just once. The ten largest make up around 0.99% of the sample. Sequences were derived from CD4+ or CD8+ T cells sorted from blood, sampled in a trial of the OX40 agonist ivuxolimab. The V and J genes are TRBV5-1 and TRBJ2-7; the D gene is possibly TRBD1 or TRBD2, with 6 bases matching each. The TCR sequence derives from an adult with an advanced solid tumor such as melanoma, head and neck, liver or kidney cancer. Read as DNA, the sequence is TGCGCCAGCAGCTTGGACCCGCCGGGGGCGGTATCCTACGAGCAGTACTTC. The translation is CASSLDPPGAVSYEQYF.